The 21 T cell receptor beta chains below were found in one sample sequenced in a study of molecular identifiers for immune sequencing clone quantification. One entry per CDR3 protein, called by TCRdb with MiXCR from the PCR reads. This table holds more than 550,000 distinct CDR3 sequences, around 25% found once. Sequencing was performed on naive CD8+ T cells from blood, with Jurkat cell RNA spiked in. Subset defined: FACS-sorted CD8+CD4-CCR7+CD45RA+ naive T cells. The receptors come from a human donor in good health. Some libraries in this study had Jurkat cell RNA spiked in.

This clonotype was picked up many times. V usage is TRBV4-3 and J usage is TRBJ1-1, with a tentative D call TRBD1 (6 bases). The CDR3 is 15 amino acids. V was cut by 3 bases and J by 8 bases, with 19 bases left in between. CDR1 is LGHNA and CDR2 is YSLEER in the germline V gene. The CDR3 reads CASSQETGSRSEAFF. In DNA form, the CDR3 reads TGCGCCAGCAGCCAGGAAACAGGGTCTCGATCCGAAGCTTTCTTT.

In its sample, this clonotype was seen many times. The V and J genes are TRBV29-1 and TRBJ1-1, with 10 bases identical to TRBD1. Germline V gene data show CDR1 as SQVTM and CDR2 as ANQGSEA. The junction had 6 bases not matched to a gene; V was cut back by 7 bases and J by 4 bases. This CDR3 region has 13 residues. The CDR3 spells CSGAGQGVTEAFF. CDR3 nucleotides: TGCAGCGGAGCCGGACAGGGGGTCACTGAAGCTTTCTTT.

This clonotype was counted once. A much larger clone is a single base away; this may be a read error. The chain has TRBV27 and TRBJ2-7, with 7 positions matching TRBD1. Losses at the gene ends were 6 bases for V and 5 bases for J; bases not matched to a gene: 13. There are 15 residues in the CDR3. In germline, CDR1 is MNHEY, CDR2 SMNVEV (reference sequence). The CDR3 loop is CASSPIDRAPNEQYF. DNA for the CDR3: TGTGCCAGCAGCCCCATCGACAGGGCCCCCAACGAGCAGTACTTC.

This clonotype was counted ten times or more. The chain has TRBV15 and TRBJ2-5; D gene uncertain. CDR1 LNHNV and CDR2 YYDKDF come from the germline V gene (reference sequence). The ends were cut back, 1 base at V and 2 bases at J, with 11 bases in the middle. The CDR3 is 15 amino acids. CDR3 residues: CATSRVWHLQETQYF. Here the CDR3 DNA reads TGTGCCACCAGCAGAGTTTGGCACCTACAAGAGACCCAGTACTTC.

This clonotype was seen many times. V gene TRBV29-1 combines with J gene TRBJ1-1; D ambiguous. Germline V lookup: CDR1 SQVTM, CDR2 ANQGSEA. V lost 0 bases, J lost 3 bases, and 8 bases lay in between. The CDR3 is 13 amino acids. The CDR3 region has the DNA TGCAGCGTTGAAGATGGAGGATACACTGAAGCTTTCTTT. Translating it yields CSVEDGGYTEAFF.

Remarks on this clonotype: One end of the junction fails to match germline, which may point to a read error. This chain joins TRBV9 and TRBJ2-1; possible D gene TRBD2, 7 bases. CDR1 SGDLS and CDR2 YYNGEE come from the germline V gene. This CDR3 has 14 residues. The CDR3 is CGSSPPGGQVEQFF. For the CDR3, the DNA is TGTGGCAGCAGCCCTCCGGGGGGCCAGGTTGAGCAGTTCTTC.

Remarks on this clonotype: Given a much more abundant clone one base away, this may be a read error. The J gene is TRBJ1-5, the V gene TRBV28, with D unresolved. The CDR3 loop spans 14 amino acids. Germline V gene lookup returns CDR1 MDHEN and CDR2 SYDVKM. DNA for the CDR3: TGTACCAGCCTATGGACCGTTGGCAATCAGCCCCAGCATTTT. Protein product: CTSLWTVGNQPQHF.

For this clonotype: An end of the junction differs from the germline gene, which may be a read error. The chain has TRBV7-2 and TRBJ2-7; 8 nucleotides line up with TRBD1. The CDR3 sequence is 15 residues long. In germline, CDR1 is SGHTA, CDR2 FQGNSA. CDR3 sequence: CVSSLDRDFSYEQYF. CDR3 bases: TGTGTCAGCAGCCTGGACAGGGACTTTTCCTACGAGCAGTACTTC.

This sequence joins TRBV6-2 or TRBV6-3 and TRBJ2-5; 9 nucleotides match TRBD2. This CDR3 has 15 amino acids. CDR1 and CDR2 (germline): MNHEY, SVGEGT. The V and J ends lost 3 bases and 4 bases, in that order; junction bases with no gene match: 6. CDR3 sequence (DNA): TGTGCCAGCAGTTATGTGCGGGGGGGGGGAGAGACCCAGTACTTC. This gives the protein CASSYVRGGGETQYF.

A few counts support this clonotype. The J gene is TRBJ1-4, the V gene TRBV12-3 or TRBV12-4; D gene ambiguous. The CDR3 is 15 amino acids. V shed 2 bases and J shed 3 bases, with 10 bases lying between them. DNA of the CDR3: TGTGCCAGCAGTTTAACAGCGGAGCCTAATGAAAAACTGTTTTTT. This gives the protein CASSLTAEPNEKLFF.

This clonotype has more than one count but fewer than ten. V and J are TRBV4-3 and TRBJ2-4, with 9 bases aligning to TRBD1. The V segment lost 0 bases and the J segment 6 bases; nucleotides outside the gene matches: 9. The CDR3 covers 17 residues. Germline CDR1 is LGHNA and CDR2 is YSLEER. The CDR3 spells CASSQDRRTGGVNIQYF. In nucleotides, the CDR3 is TGCGCCAGCAGCCAAGATCGACGCACAGGGGGCGTAAACATTCAGTACTTC.

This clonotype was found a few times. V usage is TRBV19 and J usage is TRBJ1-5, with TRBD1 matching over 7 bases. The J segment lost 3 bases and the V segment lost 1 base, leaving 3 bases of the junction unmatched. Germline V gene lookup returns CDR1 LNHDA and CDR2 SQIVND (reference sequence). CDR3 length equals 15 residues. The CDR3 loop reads CASSIAGQINQPQHF. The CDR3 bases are TGTGCCAGTAGTATAGCGGGACAGATCAATCAGCCCCAGCATTTT.

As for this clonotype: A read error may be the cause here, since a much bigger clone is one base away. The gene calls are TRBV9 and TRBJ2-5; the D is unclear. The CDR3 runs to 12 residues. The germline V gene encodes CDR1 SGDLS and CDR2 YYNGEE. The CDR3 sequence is CVSSYGPGTQYF. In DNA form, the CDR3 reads TGTGTCAGCAGCTACGGACCGGGGACCCAGTACTTC.

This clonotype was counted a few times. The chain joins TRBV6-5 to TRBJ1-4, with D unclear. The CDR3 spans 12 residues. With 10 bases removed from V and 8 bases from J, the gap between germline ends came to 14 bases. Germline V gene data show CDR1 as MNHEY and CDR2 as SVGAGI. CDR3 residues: CATGGEREKLFF. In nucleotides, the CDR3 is TGTGCCACGGGCGGGGAGCGGGAAAAACTGTTTTTT.

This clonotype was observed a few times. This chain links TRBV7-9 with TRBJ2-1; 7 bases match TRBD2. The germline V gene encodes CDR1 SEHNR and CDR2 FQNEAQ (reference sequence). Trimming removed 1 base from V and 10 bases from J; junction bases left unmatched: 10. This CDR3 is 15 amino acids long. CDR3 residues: CASSLEASAGEEQFF. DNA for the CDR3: TGTGCCAGCAGCTTAGAGGCGTCGGCGGGAGAGGAGCAGTTCTTC. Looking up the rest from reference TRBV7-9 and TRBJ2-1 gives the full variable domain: DTGVSQNPRHKITKRGQNVTFRCDPISEHNRLYWYRQTLGQGPEFLTYFQNEAQLEKSRLLSDRFSAERPKGSFSTLEIQRTEQGDSAMYLCASSLEASAGEEQFFGPGTRLTVL.

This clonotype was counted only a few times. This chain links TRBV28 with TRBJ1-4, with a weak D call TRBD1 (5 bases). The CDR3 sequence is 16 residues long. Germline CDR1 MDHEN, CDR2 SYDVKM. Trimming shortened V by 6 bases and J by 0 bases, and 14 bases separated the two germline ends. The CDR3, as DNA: TGTGCCAGCAGGTCTCCAACAGGTGCAACTAATGAAAAACTGTTTTTT. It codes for CASRSPTGATNEKLFF.

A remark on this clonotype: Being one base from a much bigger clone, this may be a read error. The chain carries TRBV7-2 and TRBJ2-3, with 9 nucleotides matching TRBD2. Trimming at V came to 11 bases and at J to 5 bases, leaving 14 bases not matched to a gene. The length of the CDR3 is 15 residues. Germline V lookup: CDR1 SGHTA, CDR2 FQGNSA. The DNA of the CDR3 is TGTGCCCGCACCGACCCGGGACTAGCTAAAGATACGCAGTATTTT. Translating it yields CARTDPGLAKDTQYF.

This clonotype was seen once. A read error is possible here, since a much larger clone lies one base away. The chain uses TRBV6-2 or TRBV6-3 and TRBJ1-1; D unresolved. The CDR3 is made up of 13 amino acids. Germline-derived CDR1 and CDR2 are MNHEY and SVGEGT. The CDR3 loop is CASSYDPNTEVFF. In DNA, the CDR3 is TGTGCCAGCAGTTATGATCCGAACACTGAAGTTTTCTTT.

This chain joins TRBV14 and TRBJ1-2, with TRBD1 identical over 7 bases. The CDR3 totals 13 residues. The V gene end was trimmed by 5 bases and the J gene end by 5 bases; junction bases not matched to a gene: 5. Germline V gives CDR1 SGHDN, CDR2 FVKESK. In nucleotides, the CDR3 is TGTGCCAGCAGCTATGGACAGGAGTATGGCTACACCTTC. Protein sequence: CASSYGQEYGYTF.

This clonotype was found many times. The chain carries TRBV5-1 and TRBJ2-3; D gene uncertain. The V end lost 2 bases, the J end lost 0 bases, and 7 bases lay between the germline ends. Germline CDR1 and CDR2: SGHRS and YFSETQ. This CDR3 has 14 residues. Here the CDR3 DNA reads TGCGCCAGCAGCTTTGTCTCTAGCACAGATACGCAGTATTTT. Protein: CASSFVSSTDTQYF.

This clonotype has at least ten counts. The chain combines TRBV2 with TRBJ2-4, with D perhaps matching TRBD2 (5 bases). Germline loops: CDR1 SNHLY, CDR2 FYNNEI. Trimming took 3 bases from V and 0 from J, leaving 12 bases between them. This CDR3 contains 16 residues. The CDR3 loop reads CASSDTGGLAKNIQYF. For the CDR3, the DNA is TGTGCCAGCAGTGATACTGGAGGCCTAGCCAAAAACATTCAGTACTTC. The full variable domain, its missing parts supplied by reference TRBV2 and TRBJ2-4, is EPEVTQTPSHQVTQMGQEVILRCVPISNHLYFYWYRQILGQKVEFLVSFYNNEISEKSEIFDDQFSVERPDGSNFTLKIRSTKLEDSAMYFCASSDTGGLAKNIQYFGAGTRLSVL.